The following is a T cell receptor (beta chain) sequence with its context. The germline V and J ends were trimmed by 3 bases and 7 bases, with 18 bases remaining between them. The CDR3 runs to 15 residues. Germline CDR1 LNHNV, CDR2 YYDKDF (reference sequence). These data originate in a study of blood T cell repertoires in COVID-19. Study overall: PBMCs, B-cell-depleted T cells, or T cells provided the cDNA or gDNA that made up the material.

All enrollees were roughly 18 to 100 years old and from 24 US areas. Assignment of participants to cohorts was predicated upon participant-reported clinical history. Authors' analysis steps: For nucleated cells, counts were estimated from reference gene primer amplification. Here immunoSEQ multiplex PCR was the method, and the copy in TCRdb shows in-frame clones only, minus some. D and trimming come from the DNA, and the V and J calls and clone size come from that table. The profile shows 200,000 to 250,000 clones, 80% to 90% of them singletons. The genes are TRBV15 and TRBJ1-1; the D gene is possibly TRBD1 (6 bases). The sequenced sample consisted of PBMCs or T cells enriched from blood (not recorded which). The sequence came from a woman in her thirties or forties with acute COVID-19. CDR3: CATSRRGGSTYEAFF. The CDR3 DNA sequence: TGTGCCACCAGCAGGAGGGGGGGATCTACCTATGAAGCTTTCTTT.